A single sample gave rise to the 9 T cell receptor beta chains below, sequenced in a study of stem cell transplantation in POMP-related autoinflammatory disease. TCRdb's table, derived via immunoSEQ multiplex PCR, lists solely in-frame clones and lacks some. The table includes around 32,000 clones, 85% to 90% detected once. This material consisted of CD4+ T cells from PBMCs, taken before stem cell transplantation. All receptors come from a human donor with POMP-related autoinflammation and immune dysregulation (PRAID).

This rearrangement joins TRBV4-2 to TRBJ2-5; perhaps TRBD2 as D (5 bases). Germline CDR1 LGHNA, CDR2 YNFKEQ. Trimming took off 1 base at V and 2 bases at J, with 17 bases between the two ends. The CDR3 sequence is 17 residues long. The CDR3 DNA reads TGTGCCAGCAGCCAAGTGGGTCGGGGTAGGCTGCAAGAGACCCAGTACTTC. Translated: CASSQVGRGRLQETQYF.

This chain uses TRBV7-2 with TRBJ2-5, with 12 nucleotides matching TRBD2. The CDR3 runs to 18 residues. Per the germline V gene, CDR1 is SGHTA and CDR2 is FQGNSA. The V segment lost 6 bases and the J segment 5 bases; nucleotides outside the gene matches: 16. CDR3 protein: CASRLRPSGGAYWETQYF. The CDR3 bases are TGTGCCAGCAGACTAAGGCCTAGCGGGGGGGCGTATTGGGAGACCCAGTACTTC.

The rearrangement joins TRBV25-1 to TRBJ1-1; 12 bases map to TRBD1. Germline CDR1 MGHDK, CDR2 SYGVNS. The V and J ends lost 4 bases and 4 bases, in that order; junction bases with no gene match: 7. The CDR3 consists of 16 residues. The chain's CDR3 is CASSGGTGGWSTEAFF. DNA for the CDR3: TGTGCCAGCAGTGGGGGGACAGGGGGCTGGAGCACTGAAGCTTTCTTT.

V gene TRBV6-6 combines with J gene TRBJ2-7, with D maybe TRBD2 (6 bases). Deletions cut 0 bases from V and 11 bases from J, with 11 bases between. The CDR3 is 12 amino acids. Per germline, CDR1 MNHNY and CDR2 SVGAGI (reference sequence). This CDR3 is CASSYSEGIEYF. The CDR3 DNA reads TGTGCCAGCAGTTACTCGGAGGGGATCGAGTACTTC.

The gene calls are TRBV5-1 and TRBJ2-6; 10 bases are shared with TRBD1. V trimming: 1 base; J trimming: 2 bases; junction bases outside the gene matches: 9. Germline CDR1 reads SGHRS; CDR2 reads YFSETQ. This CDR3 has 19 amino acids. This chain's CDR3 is CASSLIGTGVGAGANVLTF. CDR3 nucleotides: TGCGCCAGCAGCTTGATAGGGACAGGGGTTGGGGCTGGGGCCAACGTCCTGACTTTC.

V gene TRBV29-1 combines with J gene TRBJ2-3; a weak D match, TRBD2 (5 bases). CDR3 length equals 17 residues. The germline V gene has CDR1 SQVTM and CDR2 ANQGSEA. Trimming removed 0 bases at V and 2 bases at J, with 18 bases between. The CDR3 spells CSVEEVRGWRFTDTQYF. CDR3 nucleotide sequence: TGCAGCGTTGAAGAGGTCCGGGGTTGGAGATTCACAGATACGCAGTATTTT.

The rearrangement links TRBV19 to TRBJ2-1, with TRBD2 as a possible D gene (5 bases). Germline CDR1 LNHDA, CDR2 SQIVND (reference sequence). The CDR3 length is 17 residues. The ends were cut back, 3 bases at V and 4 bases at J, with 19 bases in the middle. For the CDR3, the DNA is TGTGCCAGTAGTATCCGACCCGGGATCCTTCTATACAATGAGCAGTTCTTC. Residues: CASSIRPGILLYNEQFF.

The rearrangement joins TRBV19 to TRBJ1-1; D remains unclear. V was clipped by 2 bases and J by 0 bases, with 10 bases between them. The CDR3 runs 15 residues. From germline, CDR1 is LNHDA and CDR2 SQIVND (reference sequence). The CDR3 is CASSITRRVNTEAFF. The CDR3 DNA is TGTGCCAGTAGTATAACACGGCGTGTGAACACTGAAGCTTTCTTT.

In DNA, the CDR3 is TGTGCCAGCAGCTTACAGGGGGCAGGTAGCTATGGCTACACCTTC. It yields the protein CASSLQGAGSYGYTF. This chain uses TRBV5-6 with TRBJ1-2, with 9 bases identical to TRBD1. Trimming took 2 bases from V and 4 from J; bases not matched to a gene: 6. The CDR3 is 15 amino acids. In germline, CDR1 is SGHDT, CDR2 YYEEEE.